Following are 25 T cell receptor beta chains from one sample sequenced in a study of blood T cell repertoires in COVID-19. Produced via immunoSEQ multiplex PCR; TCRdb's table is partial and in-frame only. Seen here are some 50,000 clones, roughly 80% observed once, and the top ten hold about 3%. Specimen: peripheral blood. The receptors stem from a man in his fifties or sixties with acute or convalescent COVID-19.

The CDR3 reads CASSHDRNAYEQYF. The CDR3 DNA reads TGTGCCAGCAGCCACGACAGGAATGCCTACGAGCAGTACTTC. The chain joins TRBV7-9 to TRBJ2-7; possibly TRBD1 for D (6 bases). The V end was cut by 5 bases, the J end by 2 bases, with 13 bases between. This CDR3 is built from 14 residues. The germline V gene encodes CDR1 SEHNR and CDR2 FQNEAQ (reference sequence).

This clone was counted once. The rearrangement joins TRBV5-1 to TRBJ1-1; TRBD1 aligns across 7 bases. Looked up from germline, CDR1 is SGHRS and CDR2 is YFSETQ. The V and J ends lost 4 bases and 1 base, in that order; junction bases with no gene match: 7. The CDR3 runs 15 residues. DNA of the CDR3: TGCGCCAGCAGCAAGGAGGGGGCCAGGAACACTGAAGCTTTCTTT. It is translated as CASSKEGARNTEAFF.

CDR3 DNA sequence: TGTGCCAGTAGTCCCACTCGGGACAGCCTAGACGAGCAGTACTTC. Translated, it gives CASSPTRDSLDEQYF. V is TRBV19 and J is TRBJ2-7, with 7 bases that match TRBD1. This CDR3 comprises 15 residues. Trimming cost V 5 bases and J 5 bases; bases outside gene matches: 12. Germline values: CDR1 LNHDA, CDR2 SQIVND (reference sequence).

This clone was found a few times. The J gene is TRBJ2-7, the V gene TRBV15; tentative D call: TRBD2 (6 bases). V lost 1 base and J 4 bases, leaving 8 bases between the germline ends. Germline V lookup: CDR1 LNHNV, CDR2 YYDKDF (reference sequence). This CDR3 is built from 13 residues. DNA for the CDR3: TGTGCCACCAGCAGAGCGCGGGAATACGAGCAGTACTTC. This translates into CATSRAREYEQYF. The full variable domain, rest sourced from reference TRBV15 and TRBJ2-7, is DAMVIQNPRYQVTQFGKPVTLSCSQTLNHNVMYWYQQKSSQAPKLLFHYYDKDFNNEADTPDNFQSRRPNTSFCFLDIRSPGLGDTAMYLCATSRAREYEQYFGPGTRLTVT.

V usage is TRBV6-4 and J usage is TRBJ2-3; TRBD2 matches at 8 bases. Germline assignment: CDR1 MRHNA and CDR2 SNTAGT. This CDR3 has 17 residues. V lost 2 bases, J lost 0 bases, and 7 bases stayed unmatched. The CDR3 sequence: CASSDLTSGASTDTQYF. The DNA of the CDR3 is TGTGCCAGCAGTGACCTTACTAGCGGCGCTAGCACAGATACGCAGTATTTT.

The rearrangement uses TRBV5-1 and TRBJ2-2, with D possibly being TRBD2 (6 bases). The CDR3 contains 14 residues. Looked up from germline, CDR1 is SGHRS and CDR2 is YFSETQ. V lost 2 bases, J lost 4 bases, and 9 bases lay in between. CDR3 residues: CASSFGTATGELFF. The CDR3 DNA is TGCGCCAGCAGCTTCGGGACTGCCACCGGGGAGCTGTTTTTT. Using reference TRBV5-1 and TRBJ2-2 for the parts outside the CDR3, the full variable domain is KAGVTQTPRYLIKTRGQQVTLSCSPISGHRSVSWYQQTPGQGLQFLFEYFSETQRNKGNFPGRFSGRQFSNSRSEMNVSTLELGDSALYLCASSFGTATGELFFGEGSRLTVL.

CDR3 loop: CASSSLARITQNTGELFF. The CDR3 nucleotides read TGTGCCAGCAGCTCCCTAGCGAGAATAACCCAGAACACCGGGGAGCTGTTTTTT. The V gene is TRBV5-6, the J gene TRBJ2-2; tentatively, D is TRBD2 (6 bases). V was cut by 3 bases and J by 1 base, with 19 bases left in between. Germline-derived CDR1 and CDR2 are SGHDT and YYEEEE. The CDR3 sequence is 18 residues long.

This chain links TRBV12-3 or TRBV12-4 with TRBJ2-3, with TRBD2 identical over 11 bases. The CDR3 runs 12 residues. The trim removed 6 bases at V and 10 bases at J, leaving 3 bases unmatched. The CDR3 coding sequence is TGTGCCAGCAGCATTAGCGGGGGGGCGCAGTATTTT. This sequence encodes CASSISGGAQYF.

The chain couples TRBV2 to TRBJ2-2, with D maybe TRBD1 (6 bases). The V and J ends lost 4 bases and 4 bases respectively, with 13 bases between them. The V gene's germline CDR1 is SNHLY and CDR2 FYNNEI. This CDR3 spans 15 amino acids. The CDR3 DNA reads TGTGCCAGCAGTGGGGATAGGGGGACCACCGGGGAGCTGTTTTTT. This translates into CASSGDRGTTGELFF.

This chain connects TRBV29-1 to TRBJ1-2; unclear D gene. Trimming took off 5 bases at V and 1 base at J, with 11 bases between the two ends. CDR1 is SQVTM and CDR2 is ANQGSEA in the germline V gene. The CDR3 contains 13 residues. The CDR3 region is CSVLSLLNYGYTF. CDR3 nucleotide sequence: TGCAGCGTTCTGTCTCTTCTTAACTATGGCTACACCTTC.

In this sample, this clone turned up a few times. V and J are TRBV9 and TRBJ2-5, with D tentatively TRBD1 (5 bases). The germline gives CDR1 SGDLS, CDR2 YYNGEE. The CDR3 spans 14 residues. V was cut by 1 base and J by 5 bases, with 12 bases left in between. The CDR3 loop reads CASSVQGLPETQYF. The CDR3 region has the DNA TGTGCCAGCAGCGTACAGGGCCTCCCCGAGACCCAGTACTTC.

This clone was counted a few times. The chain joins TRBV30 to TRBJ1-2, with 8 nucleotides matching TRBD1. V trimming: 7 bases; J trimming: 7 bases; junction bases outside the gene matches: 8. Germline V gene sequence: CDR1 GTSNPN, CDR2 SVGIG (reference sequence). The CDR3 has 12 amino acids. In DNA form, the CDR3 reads TGTGCCTACGGACAGGGTGATGTTGGCTACACCTTC. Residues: CAYGQGDVGYTF.

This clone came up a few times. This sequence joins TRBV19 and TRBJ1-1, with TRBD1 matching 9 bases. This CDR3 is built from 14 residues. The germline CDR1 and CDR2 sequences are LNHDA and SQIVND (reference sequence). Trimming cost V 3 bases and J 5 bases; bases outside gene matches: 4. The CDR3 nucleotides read TGTGCCAGTAGTATGGGACAGGGTGGGACTGAAGCTTTCTTT. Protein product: CASSMGQGGTEAFF.

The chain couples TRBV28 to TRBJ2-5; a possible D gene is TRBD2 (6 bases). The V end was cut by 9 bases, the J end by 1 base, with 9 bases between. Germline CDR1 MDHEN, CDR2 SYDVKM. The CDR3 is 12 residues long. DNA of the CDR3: TGTGCCAGTTGTAGCGGCCAAGAGACCCAGTACTTC. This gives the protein CASCSGQETQYF. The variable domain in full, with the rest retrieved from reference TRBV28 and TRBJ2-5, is DVKVTQSSRYLVKRTGEKVFLECVQDMDHENMFWYRQDPGLGLRLIYFSYDVKMKEKGDIPEGYSVSREKKERFSLILESASTNQTSMYLCASCSGQETQYFGPGTRLLVL.

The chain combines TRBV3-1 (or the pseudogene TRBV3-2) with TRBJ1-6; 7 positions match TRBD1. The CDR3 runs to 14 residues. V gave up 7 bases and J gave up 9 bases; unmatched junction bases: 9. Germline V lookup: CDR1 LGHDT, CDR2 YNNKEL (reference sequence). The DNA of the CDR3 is TGTGCCAGCACCCTTTCGGGACAGTCTTCACCCCTCCACTTT. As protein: CASTLSGQSSPLHF.

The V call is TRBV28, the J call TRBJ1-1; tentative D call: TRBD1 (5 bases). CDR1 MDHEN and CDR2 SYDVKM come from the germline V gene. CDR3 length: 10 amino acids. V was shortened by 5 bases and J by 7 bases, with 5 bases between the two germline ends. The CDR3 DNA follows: TGTGCCAGCAGTAGGGGTGAAGCTTTCTTT. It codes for CASSRGEAFF.

The CDR3 loop is CASSPDSRGKLFF. CDR3 nucleotide sequence: TGTGCCAGCAGTCCCGACAGCCGCGGAAAACTGTTTTTT. The V and J genes are TRBV27 and TRBJ1-4; D might be TRBD1 (5 bases). Germline CDR1 is MNHEY and CDR2 is SMNVEV (reference sequence). Trimming stripped 5 bases from V and 10 bases from J, with 14 bases between. CDR3 length: 13 amino acids.

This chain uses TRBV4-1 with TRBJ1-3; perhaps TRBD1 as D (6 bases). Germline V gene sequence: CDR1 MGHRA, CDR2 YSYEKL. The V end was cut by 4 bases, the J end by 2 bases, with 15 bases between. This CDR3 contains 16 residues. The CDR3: CASSLSQGRTGNTIYF. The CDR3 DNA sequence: TGCGCCAGCAGCCTCTCACAGGGAAGGACTGGAAACACCATATATTTT.

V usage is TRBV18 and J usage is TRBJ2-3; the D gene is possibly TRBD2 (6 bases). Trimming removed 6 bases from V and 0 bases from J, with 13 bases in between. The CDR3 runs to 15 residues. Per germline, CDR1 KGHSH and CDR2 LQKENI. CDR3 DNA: TGTGCCAGCTCCTCAACGGGGAGGAGCACAGATACGCAGTATTTT. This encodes CASSSTGRSTDTQYF. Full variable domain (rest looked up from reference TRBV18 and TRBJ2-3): NAGVMQNPRHLVRRRGQEARLRCSPMKGHSHVYWYRQLPEEGLKFMVYLQKENIIDESGMPKERFSAEFPKEGPSILRIQQVVRGDSAAYFCASSSTGRSTDTQYFGPGTRLTVL.

The CDR3 here is CASNPRGGPYNEQFF. The CDR3 DNA follows: TGTGCCAGCAACCCGCGGGGGGGCCCCTACAATGAGCAGTTCTTC. This chain joins TRBV5-4 and TRBJ2-1, with 9 bases lining up with TRBD2. Germline lookup yields CDR1 SGHNT and CDR2 YYREEE (reference sequence). V lost 6 bases to trimming and J lost 2 bases; unmatched junction nucleotides: 6. The CDR3 sequence is 15 residues long.

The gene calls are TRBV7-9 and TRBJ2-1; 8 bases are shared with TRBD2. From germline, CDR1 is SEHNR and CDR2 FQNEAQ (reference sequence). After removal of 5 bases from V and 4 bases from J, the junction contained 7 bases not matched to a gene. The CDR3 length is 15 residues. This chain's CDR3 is CASSQSGSRYNEQFF. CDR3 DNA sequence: TGTGCCAGCAGCCAAAGCGGGAGTCGGTACAATGAGCAGTTCTTC.

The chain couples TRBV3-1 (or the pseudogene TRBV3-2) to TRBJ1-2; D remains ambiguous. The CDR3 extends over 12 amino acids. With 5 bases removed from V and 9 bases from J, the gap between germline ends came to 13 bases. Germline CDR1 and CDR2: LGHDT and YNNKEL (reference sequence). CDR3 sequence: CASSFPEGSYTF. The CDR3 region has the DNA TGTGCCAGCAGCTTCCCTGAGGGCAGCTACACCTTC.

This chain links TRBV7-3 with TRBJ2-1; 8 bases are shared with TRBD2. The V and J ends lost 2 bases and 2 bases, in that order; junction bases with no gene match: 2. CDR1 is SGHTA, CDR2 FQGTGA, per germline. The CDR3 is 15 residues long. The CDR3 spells CASSLSGGAYNEQFF. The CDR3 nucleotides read TGTGCCAGCAGCTTATCCGGGGGGGCCTACAATGAGCAGTTCTTC.

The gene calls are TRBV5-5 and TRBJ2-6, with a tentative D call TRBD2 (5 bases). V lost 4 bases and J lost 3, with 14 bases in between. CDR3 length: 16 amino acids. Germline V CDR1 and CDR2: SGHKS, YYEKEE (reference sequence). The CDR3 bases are TGTGCCAGCAGCGCGAGGGTTTTGGGTGGGGCCAACGTCCTGACTTTC. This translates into CASSARVLGGANVLTF.

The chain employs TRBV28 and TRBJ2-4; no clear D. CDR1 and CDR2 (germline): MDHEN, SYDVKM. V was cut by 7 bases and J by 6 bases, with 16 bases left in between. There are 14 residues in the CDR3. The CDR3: CASTSSKIGNIQYF. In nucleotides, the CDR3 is TGTGCCAGCACTTCCAGTAAAATTGGAAACATTCAGTACTTC.